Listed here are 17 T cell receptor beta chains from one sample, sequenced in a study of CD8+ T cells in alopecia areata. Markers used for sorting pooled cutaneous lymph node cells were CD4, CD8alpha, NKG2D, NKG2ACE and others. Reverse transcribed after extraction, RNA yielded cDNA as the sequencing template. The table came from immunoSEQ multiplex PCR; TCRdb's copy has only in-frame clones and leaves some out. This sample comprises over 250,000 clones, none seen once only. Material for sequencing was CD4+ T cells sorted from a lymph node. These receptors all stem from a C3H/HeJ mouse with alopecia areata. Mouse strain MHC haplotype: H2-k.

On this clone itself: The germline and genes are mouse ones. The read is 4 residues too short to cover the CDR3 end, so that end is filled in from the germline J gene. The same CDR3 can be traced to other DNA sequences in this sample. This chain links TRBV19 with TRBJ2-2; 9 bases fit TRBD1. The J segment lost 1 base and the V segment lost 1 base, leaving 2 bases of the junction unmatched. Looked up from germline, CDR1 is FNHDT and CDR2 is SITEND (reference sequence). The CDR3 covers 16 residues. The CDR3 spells CASSIPTGGNTGQLYF. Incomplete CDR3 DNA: TGTGCCAGCAGTATACCGACAGGGGGAAACACCGGG.

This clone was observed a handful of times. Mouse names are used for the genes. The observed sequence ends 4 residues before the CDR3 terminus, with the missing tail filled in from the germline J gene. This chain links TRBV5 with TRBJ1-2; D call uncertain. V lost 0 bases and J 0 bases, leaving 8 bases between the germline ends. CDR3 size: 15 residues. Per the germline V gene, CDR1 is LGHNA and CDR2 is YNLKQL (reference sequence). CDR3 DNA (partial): TGTGCCAGCAGCCAAGATACACAGTCAAACTCC. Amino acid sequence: CASSQDTQSNS. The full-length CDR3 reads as CASSQDTQSNSDYTF.

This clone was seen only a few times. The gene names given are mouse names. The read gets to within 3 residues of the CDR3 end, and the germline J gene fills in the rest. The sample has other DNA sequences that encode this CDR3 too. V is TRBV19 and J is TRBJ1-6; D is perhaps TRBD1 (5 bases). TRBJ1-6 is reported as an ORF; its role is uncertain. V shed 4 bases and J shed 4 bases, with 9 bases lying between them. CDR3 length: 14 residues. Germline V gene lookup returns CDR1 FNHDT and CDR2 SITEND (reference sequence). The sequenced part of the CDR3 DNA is TGTGCCAGCAGTTCCGGACAATATAATTCGCCC. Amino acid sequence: CASSSGQYNSP. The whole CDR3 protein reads CASSSGQYNSPLYF.

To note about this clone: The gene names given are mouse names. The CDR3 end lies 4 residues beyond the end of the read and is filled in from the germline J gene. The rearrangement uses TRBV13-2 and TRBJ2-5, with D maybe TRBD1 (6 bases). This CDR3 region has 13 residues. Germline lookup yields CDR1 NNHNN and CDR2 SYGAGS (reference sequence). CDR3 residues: CASGDAGVDTQYF. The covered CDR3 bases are TGTGCCAGCGGTGATGCAGGGGTGGAC.

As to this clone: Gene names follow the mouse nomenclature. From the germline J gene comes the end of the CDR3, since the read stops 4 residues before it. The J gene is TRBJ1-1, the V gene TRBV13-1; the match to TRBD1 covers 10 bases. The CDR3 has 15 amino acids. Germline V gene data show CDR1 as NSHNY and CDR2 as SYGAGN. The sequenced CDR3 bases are TGTGCCAGCAGTGATGCACAGACAGGGGGCGGA. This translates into CASSDAQTGGG. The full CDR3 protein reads CASSDAQTGGGEVFF.

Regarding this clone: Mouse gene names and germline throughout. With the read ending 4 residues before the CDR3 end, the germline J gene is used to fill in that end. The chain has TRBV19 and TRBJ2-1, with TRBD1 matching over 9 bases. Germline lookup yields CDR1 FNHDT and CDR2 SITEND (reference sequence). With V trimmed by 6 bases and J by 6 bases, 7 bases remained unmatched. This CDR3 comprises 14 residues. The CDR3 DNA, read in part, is TGTGCCAGCACCCACAGGGGGCGCTTTGCT. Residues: CASTHRGRFA. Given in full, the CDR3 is CASTHRGRFAEQFF.

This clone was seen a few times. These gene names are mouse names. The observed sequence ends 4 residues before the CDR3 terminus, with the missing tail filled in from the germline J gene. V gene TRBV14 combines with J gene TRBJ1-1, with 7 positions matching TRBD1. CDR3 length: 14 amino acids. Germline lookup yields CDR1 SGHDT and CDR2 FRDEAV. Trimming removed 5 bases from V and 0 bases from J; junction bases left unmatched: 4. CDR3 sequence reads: CASRAGTANTEVFF. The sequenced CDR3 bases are TGTGCCAGCAGAGCCGGGACAGCAAACACA. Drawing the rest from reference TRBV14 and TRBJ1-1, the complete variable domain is EAGVTQSPRYAVLQEGQAVSFWCDPISGHDTLYWYQQPRDQGPQLLVYFRDEAVIDNSQLPSDRFSAVRPKGTNSTLKIQSAKQGDTATYLCASRAGTANTEVFFGKGTRLTVV.

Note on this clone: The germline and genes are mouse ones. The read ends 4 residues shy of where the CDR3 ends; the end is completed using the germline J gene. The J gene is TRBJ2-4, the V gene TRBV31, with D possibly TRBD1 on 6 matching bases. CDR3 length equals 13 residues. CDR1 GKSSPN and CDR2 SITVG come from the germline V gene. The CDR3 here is CAWSLTGTNTLYF. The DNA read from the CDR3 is TGTGCCTGGAGTCTAACAGGGACAAAC.

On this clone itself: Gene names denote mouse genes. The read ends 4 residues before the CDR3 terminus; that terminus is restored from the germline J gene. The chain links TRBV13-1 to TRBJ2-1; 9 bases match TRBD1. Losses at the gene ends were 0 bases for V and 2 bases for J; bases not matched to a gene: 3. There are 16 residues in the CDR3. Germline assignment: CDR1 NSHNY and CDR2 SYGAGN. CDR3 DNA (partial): TGTGCCAGCAGTGATGCCGGGACAGGGTACTATGCT. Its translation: CASSDAGTGYYA. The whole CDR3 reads CASSDAGTGYYAEQFF.

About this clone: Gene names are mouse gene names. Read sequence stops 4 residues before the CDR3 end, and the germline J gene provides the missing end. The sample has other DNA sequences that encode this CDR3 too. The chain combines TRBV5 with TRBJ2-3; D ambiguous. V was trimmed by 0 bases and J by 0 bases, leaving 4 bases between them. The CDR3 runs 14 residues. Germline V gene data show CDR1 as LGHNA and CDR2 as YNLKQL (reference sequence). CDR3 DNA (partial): TGTGCCAGCAGCCAAGATACTAGTGCAGAA. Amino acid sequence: CASSQDTSAE. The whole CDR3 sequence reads CASSQDTSAETLYF.

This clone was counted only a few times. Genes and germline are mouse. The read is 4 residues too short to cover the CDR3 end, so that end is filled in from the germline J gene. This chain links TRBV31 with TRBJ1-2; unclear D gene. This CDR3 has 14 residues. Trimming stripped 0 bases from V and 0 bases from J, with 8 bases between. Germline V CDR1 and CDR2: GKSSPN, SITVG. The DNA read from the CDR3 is TGTGCCTGGAGTCTCGACAACACAAACTCC. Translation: CAWSLDNTNS. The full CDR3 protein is CAWSLDNTNSDYTF.

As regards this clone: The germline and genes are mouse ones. CDR3 amino acids: CASSMRAGSYAEQFF. The sequenced CDR3 bases are TGTGCCAGCAGTATGAGGGCAGGGAGTTATGCT. The rearrangement uses TRBV19 and TRBJ2-1; D perhaps matches TRBD1 (5 bases). The sequence runs out 4 residues before the end of the CDR3; the remainder is reconstructed from the germline J gene. The CDR3 totals 15 residues. The V end was cut by 2 bases, the J end by 4 bases, with 13 bases between. CDR1 is FNHDT, CDR2 SITEND, per germline (reference sequence). The full variable domain, with the rest looked up from reference TRBV19 and TRBJ2-1, is GGIITQTPKFLIGQEGQKLTLKCQQNFNHDTMYWYRQDSGKGLRLIYYSITENDLQKGDLSEGYDASREKKSSFSLTVTSAQKNEMAVFLCASSMRAGSYAEQFFGPGTRLTVL.

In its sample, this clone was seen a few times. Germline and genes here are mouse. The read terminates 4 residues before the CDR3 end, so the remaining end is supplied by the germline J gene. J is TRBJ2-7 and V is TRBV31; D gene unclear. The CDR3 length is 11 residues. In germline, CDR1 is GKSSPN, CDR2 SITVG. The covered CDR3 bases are TGTGCCTGGAGTCTGGCAAAT. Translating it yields CAWSLAN. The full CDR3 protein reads CAWSLANEQYF.

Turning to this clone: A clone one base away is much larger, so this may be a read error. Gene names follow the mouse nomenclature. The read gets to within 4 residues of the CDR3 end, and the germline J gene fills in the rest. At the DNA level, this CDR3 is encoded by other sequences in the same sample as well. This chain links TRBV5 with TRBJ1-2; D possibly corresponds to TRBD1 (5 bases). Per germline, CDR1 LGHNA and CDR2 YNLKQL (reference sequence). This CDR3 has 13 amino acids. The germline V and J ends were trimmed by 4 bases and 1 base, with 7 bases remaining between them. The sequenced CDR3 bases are TGTGCCAGCAGCCCCGGACAAAACTCC. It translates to CASSPGQNS. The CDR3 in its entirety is CASSPGQNSDYTF.

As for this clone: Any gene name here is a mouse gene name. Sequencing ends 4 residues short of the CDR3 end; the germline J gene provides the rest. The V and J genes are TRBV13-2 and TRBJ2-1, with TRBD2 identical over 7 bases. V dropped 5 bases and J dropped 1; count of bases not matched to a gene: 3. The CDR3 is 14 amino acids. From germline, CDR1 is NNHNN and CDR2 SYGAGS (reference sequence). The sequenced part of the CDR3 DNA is TGTGCCAGCGGGGGACTGCACAACTATGCT. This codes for CASGGLHNYA. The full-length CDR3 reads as CASGGLHNYAEQFF.

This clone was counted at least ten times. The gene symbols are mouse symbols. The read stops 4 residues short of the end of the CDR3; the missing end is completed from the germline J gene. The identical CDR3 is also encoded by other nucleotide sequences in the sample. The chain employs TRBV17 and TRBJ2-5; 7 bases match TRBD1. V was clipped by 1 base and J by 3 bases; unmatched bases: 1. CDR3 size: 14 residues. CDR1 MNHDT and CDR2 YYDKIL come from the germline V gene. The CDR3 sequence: CASSRGRGQDTQYF. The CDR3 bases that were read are TGTGCTAGCAGTAGAGGCAGGGGGCAAGAC.

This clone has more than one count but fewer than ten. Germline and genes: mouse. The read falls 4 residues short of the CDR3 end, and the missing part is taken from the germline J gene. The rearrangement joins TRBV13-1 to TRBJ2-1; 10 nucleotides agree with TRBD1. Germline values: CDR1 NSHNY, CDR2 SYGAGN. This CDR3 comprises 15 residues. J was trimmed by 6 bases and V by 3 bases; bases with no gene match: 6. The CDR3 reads CASSGGQGIFAEQFF. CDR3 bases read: TGTGCCAGCAGTGGGGGACAGGGGATTTTTGCT.